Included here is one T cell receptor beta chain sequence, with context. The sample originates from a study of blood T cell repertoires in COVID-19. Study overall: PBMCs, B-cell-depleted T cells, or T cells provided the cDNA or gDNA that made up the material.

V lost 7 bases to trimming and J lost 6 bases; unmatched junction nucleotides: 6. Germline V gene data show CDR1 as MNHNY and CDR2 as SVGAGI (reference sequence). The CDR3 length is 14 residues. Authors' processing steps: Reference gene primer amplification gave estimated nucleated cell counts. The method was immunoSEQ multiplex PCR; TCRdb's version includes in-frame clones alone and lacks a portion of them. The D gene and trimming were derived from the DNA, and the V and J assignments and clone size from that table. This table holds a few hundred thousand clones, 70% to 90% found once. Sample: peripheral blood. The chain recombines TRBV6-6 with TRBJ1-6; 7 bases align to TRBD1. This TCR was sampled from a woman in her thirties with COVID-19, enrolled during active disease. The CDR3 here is CASTDDRVNSPLHF. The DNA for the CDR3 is TGTGCCAGCACCGACGACAGGGTTAATTCACCCCTCCACTTT.